The 16 T cell receptor beta chains reported below all come from one sample, sequenced in a study of radiotherapy plus CTLA-4 blockade in lung cancer. Sequencing used immunoSEQ multiplex PCR; TCRdb keeps in-frame clones, though not all of them. The data contain some 110,000 clones, approximately 80% of them singletons. The sample was peripheral blood, taken from a patient treated with radiotherapy plus ipilimumab. The receptor source for this set is a human donor with non-small cell lung cancer who had a partial response to radiotherapy plus ipilimumab.

This chain uses TRBV10-3 with TRBJ2-1, with TRBD2 identical over 14 bases. Germline CDR1 and CDR2: ENHRY and SYGVKD. The CDR3 length is 16 residues. The V gene end was trimmed by 4 bases and the J gene end by 7 bases; junction bases not matched to a gene: 6. The chain's CDR3 is CAISGGLAGAENEQFF. In DNA form, the CDR3 reads TGTGCCATCAGTGGGGGACTAGCGGGAGCGGAGAATGAGCAGTTCTTC.

This clone came up a few times. The chain combines TRBV7-2 with TRBJ1-2, with TRBD1 matching 7 bases. This CDR3 is built from 14 residues. V was clipped by 3 bases and J by 8 bases; unmatched bases: 9. From germline, CDR1 is SGHTA and CDR2 FQGNSA. As DNA, the CDR3 is TGTGCCAGCAGCTTCCGGGGACAGCCTTACGGCTACACCTTC. Its translation is CASSFRGQPYGYTF. Looking up the rest from reference TRBV7-2 and TRBJ1-2 gives the full variable domain: GAGVSQSPSNKVTEKGKDVELRCDPISGHTALYWYRQSLGQGLEFLIYFQGNSAPDKSGLPSDRFSAERTGGSVSTLTIQRTQQEDSAVYLCASSFRGQPYGYTFGSGTRLTVV.

V is TRBV6-5 and J is TRBJ2-1; no clear D. CDR1 and CDR2 from the germline V gene are MNHEY and SVGAGI. Trimming pared 8 bases from V and 8 bases from J, leaving 10 bases between. The CDR3 spans 11 residues. CDR3 residues: CASDDGDEQFF. The CDR3 region has the DNA TGTGCCAGCGATGATGGAGATGAGCAGTTCTTC.

The chain links TRBV5-4 to TRBJ2-3, with 9 bases matching TRBD1. The CDR3 totals 17 residues. Germline lookup yields CDR1 SGHNT and CDR2 YYREEE (reference sequence). V shed 4 bases, J shed 3 bases, and the junction held 12 bases outside the gene matches. The CDR3 sequence: CASSPTPPGQGTDTQYF. The CDR3 nucleotides are TGTGCCAGCAGCCCAACTCCCCCGGGACAGGGTACAGATACGCAGTATTTT.

The chain employs TRBV5-4 and TRBJ2-7; a weak D match, TRBD2 (5 bases). The CDR3 runs to 15 residues. V was clipped by 2 bases and J by 7 bases, with 19 bases between them. The germline V gene has CDR1 SGHNT and CDR2 YYREEE (reference sequence). CDR3 bases: TGTGCCAGCAGCTTTAACGGGGTGCTTAGTAGGGAGCAGTACGTC. It codes for CASSFNGVLSREQYV.

The chain employs TRBV19 and TRBJ1-1; D gene ambiguous. V was pared by 7 bases and J by 0 bases, with 9 bases between. Germline loops: CDR1 LNHDA, CDR2 SQIVND (reference sequence). This CDR3 is built from 13 residues. Written as DNA, the CDR3 is TGTGCCAGTAACGAACATATGAACACTGAAGCTTTCTTT. Protein: CASNEHMNTEAFF.

V gene TRBV7-9 combines with J gene TRBJ2-3, with D perhaps matching TRBD1 (6 bases). Germline loops: CDR1 SEHNR, CDR2 FQNEAQ (reference sequence). There are 16 residues in the CDR3. The V end was cut by 5 bases, the J end by 1 base, with 16 bases between. CDR3 residues: CASSPGGTYGTDTQYF. CDR3 coding DNA: TGTGCCAGCAGCCCTGGGGGCACATATGGCACAGATACGCAGTATTTT.

The CDR3 sequence: CASSYPGLNEQYF. The CDR3 coding sequence is TGTGCCAGCAGCTACCCGGGACTGAACGAGCAGTACTTC. The J gene is TRBJ2-5, the V gene TRBV7-9; possibly TRBD2 for D (6 bases). The end of the DNA aligns better with TRBJ2-7, so the J call may be wrong. The CDR3 length is 13 residues. In germline, CDR1 is SEHNR, CDR2 FQNEAQ (reference sequence).

The chain is built from TRBV6-1 and TRBJ1-5; D gene ambiguous. The CDR3 runs to 14 residues. Trimming stripped 6 bases from V and 4 bases from J, with 13 bases between. Germline values: CDR1 MNHNS, CDR2 SASEGT. CDR3 protein: CASRGGSHNQPQHF. CDR3 DNA sequence: TGTGCCAGCAGGGGCGGGTCCCATAATCAGCCCCAGCATTTT.

Here the CDR3 DNA reads TGTGCCAGCAGCTTAGCGCGTAGCCCAACTAATGAAAAACTGTTTTTT. Encoded protein: CASSLARSPTNEKLFF. The V gene is TRBV7-9, the J gene TRBJ1-4, with D uncertain. Looked up from germline, CDR1 is SEHNR and CDR2 is FQNEAQ (reference sequence). CDR3 length equals 16 residues. The V gene lost 0 bases and the J gene lost 0 bases, with 8 bases spanning the gap.

This clone was picked up a small number of times. In the same sample, other DNA sequences code for this CDR3. The chain combines TRBV20-1 with TRBJ1-1, with D possibly matching TRBD1 (5 bases). V dropped 6 bases and J dropped 2 bases, with 7 bases sitting between them. The V gene's germline CDR1 is DFQATT and CDR2 SNEGSKA (reference sequence). The CDR3 totals 11 residues. CDR3 sequence (DNA): TGCAGTGCCCAGGGAAACACTGAAGCTTTCTTT. This encodes CSAQGNTEAFF.

The gene calls are TRBV5-4 and TRBJ1-2; 9 bases map to TRBD1. CDR1 is SGHNT, CDR2 YYREEE, per germline (reference sequence). Unmatched junction bases numbered 17, after V lost 4 bases and J lost 7 bases. The CDR3 has 17 amino acids. CDR3 sequence reads: CASSQGPEGQGGGGYTF. As DNA, the CDR3 is TGTGCCAGCAGCCAGGGCCCTGAGGGACAGGGCGGCGGTGGCTACACCTTC.

This clone was seen just once. The chain recombines TRBV30 with TRBJ1-1, with D possibly being TRBD1 (5 bases). The germline CDR1 and CDR2 sequences are GTSNPN and SVGIG (reference sequence). This CDR3 has 14 amino acids. Trimming took 4 bases from V and 4 from J, leaving 16 bases between them. The CDR3 DNA is TGTGCCTGGACCCCAAAGGGCAGGGCCACTGAAGCTTTCTTT. Translating gives CAWTPKGRATEAFF.

The chain employs TRBV2 and TRBJ1-2; tentatively, D is TRBD1 (6 bases). CDR1 and CDR2 (germline): SNHLY, FYNNEI. Trimming shortened V by 6 bases and J by 4 bases, and 9 bases separated the two germline ends. The CDR3 is made up of 12 amino acids. Written as DNA, the CDR3 is TGTGCCAGCAGAGGACAGTTCTATGGCTACACCTTC. This gives the protein CASRGQFYGYTF.

This clone was seen only once. The chain combines TRBV11-2 with TRBJ2-7, with TRBD2 matching over 8 bases. The CDR3 has 17 residues. The J segment lost 0 bases and the V segment lost 3 bases, leaving 10 bases of the junction unmatched. Germline CDR1 is SGHAT and CDR2 is FQNNGV. The chain's CDR3 is CASSFSSGDVFSYEQYF. The CDR3 bases are TGTGCCAGCAGCTTTAGTAGCGGGGATGTTTTCTCCTACGAGCAGTACTTC. Full variable domain (outside the CDR3, taken from reference TRBV11-2 and TRBJ2-7): EAGVAQSPRYKIIEKRQSVAFWCNPISGHATLYWYQQILGQGPKLLIQFQNNGVVDDSQLPKDRFSAERLKGVDSTLKIQPAKLEDSAVYLCASSFSSGDVFSYEQYFGPGTRLTVT.

This chain links TRBV5-4 with TRBJ2-7; 9 bases fit TRBD1. The V and J ends lost 4 bases and 1 base, in that order; junction bases with no gene match: 3. The V gene's germline CDR1 is SGHNT and CDR2 YYREEE (reference sequence). This CDR3 spans 14 amino acids. The CDR3 reads CASSGQGTSYEQYF. CDR3 in DNA: TGTGCCAGCAGCGGACAGGGGACTTCCTACGAGCAGTACTTC.